These T cell receptor beta chains were read from a single sample in a study of CD4 T cell repertoires in COVID-19. Some clones are missing from TCRdb's copy, which holds only in-frame ones; the method was immunoSEQ multiplex PCR. The repertoire has 60,000 to 90,000 clones, 83% of them found once; the top ten carry about 0.5%. The sample here was CD4+ T cells from peripheral blood, taken after recovery from COVID-19. These receptor sequences come from a human donor who had COVID-19. Each CDR3 is given with its conserved first and last residue. D genes are given only for firm matches. Some rows mark clone size as missing; the rest say once, few, many or name a class of expanded clone.

j_gene,abundance,v_gene,d_gene,CDR3aa,CDR3nt
TRBJ1-2,-,TRBV12-3/TRBV12-4,-,CASSRSSYGYTF,TGTGCCAGCAGTCGGAGCTCCTATGGCTACACCTTC
TRBJ2-7,-,TRBV6-1,TRBD1,CASSEALQGQVLAYEQYF,TGTGCCAGCAGTGAAGCGCTTCAGGGACAGGTACTTGCCTACGAGCAGTACTTC
TRBJ2-2,-,TRBV10-2,-,CASSVDFRNIGELFF,TGCGCCAGCAGTGTGGACTTCCGCAATATCGGGGAGCTGTTTTTT
TRBJ1-1,-,TRBV7-6,TRBD1,CASTHIRTGDTEAFF,TGTGCCAGCACCCATATCCGGACAGGGGACACTGAAGCTTTCTTT
TRBJ2-2,-,TRBV7-9,-,CASSLTYETGELFF,TGTGCCAGCAGCTTAACCTACGAGACCGGGGAGCTGTTTTTT
TRBJ2-1,-,TRBV29-1,-,CSVGVSSYNEQFF,TGCAGCGTTGGGGTAAGCTCCTACAATGAGCAGTTCTTC
TRBJ1-2,-,TRBV27,TRBD1,CASKNRGLGYGYTF,TGTGCCAGCAAGAATAGGGGGCTCGGCTATGGCTACACCTTC
TRBJ2-2,-,TRBV7-2,TRBD2,CASSPLAGGLGELFF,TGTGCCAGCAGCCCGCTAGCGGGAGGGCTCGGGGAGCTGTTTTTT
TRBJ2-3,-,TRBV7-2,-,CASSLGYPDTQYF,TGTGCCAGCAGCTTAGGGTATCCGGATACGCAGTATTTT
TRBJ2-3,once,TRBV19,-,CASRNTGSRTDTQYF,TGTGCCAGTAGGAATACAGGATCCCGCACAGATACGCAGTATTTT
TRBJ2-2,few,TRBV6-5,-,CASSDGQFTGELFF,TGTGCCAGCAGCGACGGGCAGTTCACCGGGGAGCTGTTTTTT
TRBJ2-7,few,TRBV10-1,-,CASSESSYEQYF,TGCGCCAGCAGTGAAAGCTCCTACGAGCAGTACTTC
TRBJ1-1,-,TRBV27,TRBD1,CASSARQGGTEAFF,TGTGCCAGCAGTGCCCGACAGGGTGGCACTGAAGCTTTCTTT
TRBJ2-5,-,TRBV6-5,-,CASSLTGERETQYF,TGTGCCAGCAGTCTCACTGGAGAACGAGAGACCCAGTACTTC
TRBJ2-3,-,TRBV10-3,TRBD2,CAISEGTSTYF,TGTGCCATCAGTGAGGGGACTAGCACTTATTTT
TRBJ2-6,-,TRBV11-3,-,CASSLDAGQSFSGANVLTF,TGTGCCAGCAGCTTAGACGCGGGGCAATCTTTCTCTGGGGCCAACGTCCTGACTTTC
TRBJ1-5,-,TRBV2,-,CASRGGLYSNQPQHF,TGTGCCAGCAGGGGGGGACTTTATAGCAATCAGCCCCAGCATTTT
TRBJ2-1,-,TRBV21-1,-,CASTQGTDHEQFF,TGTGCCAGCACCCAAGGGACAGACCATGAGCAGTTCTTC
TRBJ2-3,-,TRBV18,-,CASSPNRDTQYF,TGTGCCAGCTCACCCAATAGAGATACGCAGTATTTT
TRBJ2-3,-,TRBV11-1,-,CASSRLTDTQYF,TGTGCCAGCAGCCGACTCACAGATACGCAGTATTTT
TRBJ2-5,-,TRBV7-2,-,CASSPGGGPETQYF,TGTGCCAGCAGCCCCGGCGGGGGCCCGGAGACCCAGTACTTC
TRBJ1-3,-,TRBV11-2,-,CASSPGGSGNTIYF,TGTGCCAGCAGCCCCGGCGGGTCTGGAAACACCATATATTTT
TRBJ2-1,-,TRBV20-1,-,CSATNGREQFF,TGCAGTGCTACAAATGGGAGGGAGCAGTTCTTC
TRBJ2-3,-,TRBV6-5,-,CASSYSGLSTDTQYF,TGTGCCAGCAGTTACTCGGGACTTAGCACAGATACGCAGTATTTT
TRBJ1-1,-,TRBV28,-,CASSPPHIFTEAFF,TGTGCCAGCAGTCCCCCCCATATTTTTACTGAAGCTTTCTTT
TRBJ2-7,-,TRBV10-3,TRBD2,CAISGRTSGPSYEQYF,TGTGCCATCAGTGGTAGGACTAGCGGACCCTCCTACGAGCAGTACTTC
TRBJ1-2,-,TRBV6-1,TRBD1,CASSEAADRTYGYTF,TGTGCCAGCAGTGAAGCGGCGGACAGGACCTATGGCTACACCTTC
TRBJ1-5,-,TRBV10-3,TRBD1,CAISAGQGGNQPQHF,TGTGCCATCAGTGCGGGACAGGGTGGCAATCAGCCCCAGCATTTT
TRBJ1-1,-,TRBV19,-,CASSIGSGTAEAFF,TGTGCCAGTAGTATAGGTTCAGGGACCGCTGAAGCTTTCTTT
TRBJ2-7,-,TRBV4-2,TRBD1,CASSQERQGSGEQYF,TGTGCCAGCAGCCAAGAGCGACAGGGGTCAGGGGAGCAGTACTTC
TRBJ2-2,-,TRBV3-1/TRBV3-2,TRBD2,CASSPEIMTSGGPSGTGELFF,TGTGCCAGCAGCCCGGAAATCATGACTAGCGGCGGCCCCTCGGGCACCGGGGAGCTGTTTTTT
TRBJ1-5,-,TRBV10-3,-,CAISDGRGNQPQHF,TGTGCCATCAGTGATGGGAGGGGCAATCAGCCCCAGCATTTT
TRBJ1-5,-,TRBV28,-,CASSLRLSNQPQHF,TGTGCCAGCAGTTTAAGACTTAGCAATCAGCCCCAGCATTTT
TRBJ2-7,medium-sized,TRBV7-9,TRBD2,CASSLGGGRVPYEQYF,TGTGCCAGCAGCTTAGGCGGCGGGAGGGTACCCTACGAGCAGTACTTC
TRBJ2-3,-,TRBV19,-,CASSKGANIGTQYF,TGTGCCAGTAGTAAGGGAGCTAACATCGGTACGCAGTATTTT
TRBJ1-5,-,TRBV28,-,CASRGQNQPQHF,TGTGCCAGCAGGGGGCAGAATCAGCCCCAGCATTTT
TRBJ2-5,few,TRBV25-1,-,CASSDPDGTETQYF,TGTGCCAGCAGTGACCCCGACGGGACGGAGACCCAGTACTTC
TRBJ2-7,few,TRBV7-8,-,CASSLVWESEQYF,TGTGCCAGCAGCTTAGTGTGGGAGAGCGAGCAGTACTTC
TRBJ2-7,-,TRBV23-1,-,CAYKSRGANEQYF,TGCGCCTACAAGAGCAGGGGGGCCAACGAGCAGTACTTC
TRBJ1-6,-,TRBV18,-,CASSPAGRLGDSPLHF,TGTGCCAGCTCACCCGCGGGACGACTGGGGGATTCACCCCTCCACTTT
TRBJ1-6,-,TRBV27,-,CASSLFKGGGVGNSPLHF,TGTGCCAGCAGTCTTTTCAAAGGGGGAGGGGTGGGGAATTCACCCCTCCACTTT
TRBJ2-3,-,TRBV12-3/TRBV12-4,-,CASTSRPVDTQYF,TGTGCCAGCACCTCCCGGCCGGTAGATACGCAGTATTTT
TRBJ2-7,-,TRBV7-9,-,CASSFNGVTPGYEQYF,TGTGCCAGCAGCTTCAATGGGGTCACTCCTGGGTACGAGCAGTACTTC
TRBJ2-7,few,TRBV28,TRBD1,CASSLFSGQGFSYEQYF,TGTGCCAGCAGTTTATTTAGTGGACAGGGGTTTTCCTACGAGCAGTACTTC
TRBJ2-1,-,TRBV7-2,TRBD2,CASSLRLAGGGDEQFF,TGTGCCAGCAGCTTACGACTAGCGGGAGGAGGAGATGAGCAGTTCTTC
TRBJ1-1,-,TRBV27,-,CASSLQGGDGGAFF,TGTGCCAGCAGTTTGCAGGGAGGGGACGGCGGAGCTTTCTTT
TRBJ2-7,-,TRBV2,TRBD2,CASSEARKAGGLYEQYF,TGTGCCAGCAGTGAAGCGAGAAAGGCGGGGGGCCTCTACGAGCAGTACTTC
TRBJ2-7,-,TRBV10-2,TRBD2,CASSDSSGSSYEQYF,TGCGCCAGCAGTGACTCTAGCGGGAGCTCCTACGAGCAGTACTTC